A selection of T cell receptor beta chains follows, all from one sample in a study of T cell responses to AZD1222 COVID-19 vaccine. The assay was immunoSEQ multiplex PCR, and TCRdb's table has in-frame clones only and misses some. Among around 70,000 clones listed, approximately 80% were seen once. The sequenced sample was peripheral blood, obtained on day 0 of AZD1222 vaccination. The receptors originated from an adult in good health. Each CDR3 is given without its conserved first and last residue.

SASPGREAF | TRBV20-1
AWKRSGLYEQY | TRBV30
ASSSRTGGGEQY | TRBV11-3
ATSIRPGGLQETQY | TRBV15
ASRVAGQYNEQF | TRBV4-1
ASSVAPIGNSGNTIY | TRBV9
ASSRLTRGPEETQY | TRBV7-2
ASSQEPGLAFNEQF | TRBV3-1/TRBV3-2
ASSQTSGGPYEQY | TRBV7-2
ASSDPPNTEAF | TRBV7-2
ASIGLSYEQY | TRBV6-5
ASRRTDNSPLH | TRBV6-6
ASSLGRGAVYEQY | TRBV27
SAVDSYYGYT | TRBV29-1
ASSYSTQAGNSPRYSPLH | TRBV6-2/TRBV6-3
ASSLGPGGGNYGYT | TRBV7-6
ASIWDRRYNSPLH | TRBV6-5
ASSQIPTGPGEQY | TRBV4-3
ASSPRTSGGETQY | TRBV7-6
AISEWEPGLAGINNEQF | TRBV10-3
ASSHRGGKLF | TRBV11-2
ASSFLDSNTEAF | TRBV7-9
ASRGGGTGKVGDEQY | TRBV19
ASTPDVGGYEQY | TRBV6-6
ASSNMGVPGNTIY | TRBV5-1
ASSEGSNQPQH | TRBV10-2
ASSQAGGGLQETQY | TRBV4-1
ASSRDLGTLNTEAF | TRBV18
ASSPRDLYGYT | TRBV19
ASSIRTPGTIEAF | TRBV19
ASSELSLWPGGDEQF | TRBV6-1
ASSHQGGGSQPQH | TRBV7-2
SVEGGTGLSDYGYT | TRBV29-1
ASSLGYRTQPQH | TRBV27
ASNALGQSSQETQY | TRBV2
ASSPSLSSRGNTEAF | TRBV23-1
ASRAGAAVYGYT | TRBV6-5
ASSVGGGAYNEQF | TRBV9
SVGGGGSPLH | TRBV29-1
ASSPPLGAQFYGYT | TRBV4-1
ASSRSMEVGELF | TRBV7-6
ASSPEAAEAF | TRBV7-9
AWLPLGGVANYGYT | TRBV30
ASSTQGQLSDYT | TRBV5-1
ASSPNRGGVYGYT | TRBV19
ASTSSNFYNEQF | TRBV7-2
ASSYVGQSSYGYT | TRBV6-5
AISGTSGGDAGELF | TRBV10-3
ASSVRDTDGYT | TRBV7-9
ASSLVGSLDLH | TRBV7-9